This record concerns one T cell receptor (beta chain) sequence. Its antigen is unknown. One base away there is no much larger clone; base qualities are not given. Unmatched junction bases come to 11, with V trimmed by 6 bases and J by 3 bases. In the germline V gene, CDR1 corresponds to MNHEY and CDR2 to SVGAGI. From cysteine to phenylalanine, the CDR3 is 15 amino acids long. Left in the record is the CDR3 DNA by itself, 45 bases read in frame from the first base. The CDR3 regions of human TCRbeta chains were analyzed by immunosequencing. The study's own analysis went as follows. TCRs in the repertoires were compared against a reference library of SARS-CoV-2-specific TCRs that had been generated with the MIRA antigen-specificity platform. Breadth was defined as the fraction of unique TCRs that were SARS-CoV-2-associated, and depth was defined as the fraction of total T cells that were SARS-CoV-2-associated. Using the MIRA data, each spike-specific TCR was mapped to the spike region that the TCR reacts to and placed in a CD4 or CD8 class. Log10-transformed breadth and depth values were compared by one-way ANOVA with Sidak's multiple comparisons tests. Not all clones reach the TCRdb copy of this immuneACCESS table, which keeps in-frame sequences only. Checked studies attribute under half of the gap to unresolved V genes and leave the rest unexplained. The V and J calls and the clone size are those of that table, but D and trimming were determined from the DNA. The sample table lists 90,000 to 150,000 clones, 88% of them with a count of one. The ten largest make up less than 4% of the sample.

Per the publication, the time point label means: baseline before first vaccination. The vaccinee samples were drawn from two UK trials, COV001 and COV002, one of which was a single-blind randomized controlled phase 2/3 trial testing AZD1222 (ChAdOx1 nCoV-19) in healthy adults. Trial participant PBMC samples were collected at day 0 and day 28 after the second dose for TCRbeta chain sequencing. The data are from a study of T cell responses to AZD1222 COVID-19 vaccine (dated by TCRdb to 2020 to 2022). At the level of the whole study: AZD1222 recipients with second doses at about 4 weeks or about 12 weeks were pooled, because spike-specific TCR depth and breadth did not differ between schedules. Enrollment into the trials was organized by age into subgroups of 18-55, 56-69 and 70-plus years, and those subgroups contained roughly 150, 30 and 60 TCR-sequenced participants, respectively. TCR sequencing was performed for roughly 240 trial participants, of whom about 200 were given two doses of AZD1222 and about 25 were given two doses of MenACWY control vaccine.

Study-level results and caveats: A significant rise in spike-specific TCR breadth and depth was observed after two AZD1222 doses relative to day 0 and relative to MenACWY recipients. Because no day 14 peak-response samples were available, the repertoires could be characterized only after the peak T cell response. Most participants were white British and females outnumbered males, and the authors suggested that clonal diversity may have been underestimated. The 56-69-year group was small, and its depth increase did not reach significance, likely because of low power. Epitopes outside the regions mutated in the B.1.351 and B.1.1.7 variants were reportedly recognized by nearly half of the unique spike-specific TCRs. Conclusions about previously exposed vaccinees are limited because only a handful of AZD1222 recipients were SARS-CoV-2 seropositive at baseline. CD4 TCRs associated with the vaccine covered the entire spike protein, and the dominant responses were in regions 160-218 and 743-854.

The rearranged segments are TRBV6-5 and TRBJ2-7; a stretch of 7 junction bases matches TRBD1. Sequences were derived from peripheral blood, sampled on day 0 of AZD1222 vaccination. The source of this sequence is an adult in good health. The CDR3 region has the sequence CASRKSYRDSYEQYF. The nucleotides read TGTGCCAGCAGGAAAAGCTACCGGGACAGCTACGAGCAGTACTTC.